This is a list of T cell receptor beta chains from one sample in a study of patients and donors after allogeneic stem cell transplantation. TCRdb re-called the RT-PCR reads with MiXCR, one entry per CDR3 protein. In the table there are approximately 200,000 distinct CDR3 sequences, roughly 38% of which are singletons. The specimen sequenced was blood, either unsorted or a sorted T cell fraction (not recorded which). The source is a human donor who was either an allogeneic HSCT recipient or a stem cell or donor lymphocyte infusion donor (not recorded which). It is not recorded whose cells these are; they may come from a transplant donor. The CDR3 runs from the conserved cysteine through the conserved F or W. Each record gives: D gene, J gene, clone size, V gene, CDR3 length, CDR3 DNA, CDR3 protein. D genes are given only for firm matches. The size field is filled for only some rows; it gives once, few, many or a size class.

d_call: NA
j_call: TRBJ1-3
clone_size: NA
v_call: TRBV27
cdr3_length: 16
cdr3_nt: TGTGCCAGCAGTCGTCGAGCGGGTGCCGCGGGAAACACCATATATTTT
cdr3_aa: CASSRRAGAAGNTIYF

d_call: NA
j_call: TRBJ1-4
clone_size: NA
v_call: TRBV3-1
cdr3_length: 15
cdr3_nt: TGTGCCAGCAGCCAACCGACCGCAACTAATGAAAAACTGTTTTTT
cdr3_aa: CASSQPTATNEKLFF

d_call: TRBD2
j_call: TRBJ2-4
clone_size: NA
v_call: TRBV25-1
cdr3_length: 13
cdr3_nt: TGTGCCAGCAGTAGCGGGGGGGAAAACATTCAGTACTTC
cdr3_aa: CASSSGGENIQYF

d_call: TRBD2
j_call: TRBJ2-7
clone_size: few
v_call: TRBV6-6
cdr3_length: 14
cdr3_nt: TGTGCCAGCAGGCCTACGGGGGGCTCCTACGAGCAGTACTTC
cdr3_aa: CASRPTGGSYEQYF

d_call: NA
j_call: TRBJ1-1
clone_size: NA
v_call: TRBV10-3
cdr3_length: 16
cdr3_nt: TGTGCCATCAGGAAAGGGACTCGAAGGGCGATCACTGAAGCTTTCTTT
cdr3_aa: CAIRKGTRRAITEAFF

d_call: TRBD2
j_call: TRBJ2-1
clone_size: NA
v_call: TRBV27
cdr3_length: 15
cdr3_nt: TGTGCCAGCAGTTTAGAGCGGGGGGGACTCAATGAGCAGTTCTTC
cdr3_aa: CASSLERGGLNEQFF

d_call: NA
j_call: TRBJ1-1
clone_size: NA
v_call: TRBV12-3/TRBV12-4
cdr3_length: 15
cdr3_nt: TGTGCCAGCAGACCTTTCTTACAGCCGAACACTGAAGCTTTCTTT
cdr3_aa: CASRPFLQPNTEAFF

d_call: NA
j_call: TRBJ1-6
clone_size: few
v_call: TRBV4-1
cdr3_length: 13
cdr3_nt: TGCGCCAGCAGCCAAGTTGGGGGCTCACCCCTCCACTTT
cdr3_aa: CASSQVGGSPLHF

d_call: NA
j_call: TRBJ2-7
clone_size: NA
v_call: TRBV18
cdr3_length: 13
cdr3_nt: TGTGCCAGCTCACCACCGATGGCCTACGAGCAGTACTTC
cdr3_aa: CASSPPMAYEQYF

d_call: NA
j_call: TRBJ1-5
clone_size: few
v_call: TRBV7-9
cdr3_length: 14
cdr3_nt: TGTGCCAGCAGCCCCCTGGGGAATCCTCAGCCCCAGCATTTT
cdr3_aa: CASSPLGNPQPQHF

d_call: NA
j_call: TRBJ1-2
clone_size: few
v_call: TRBV4-3
cdr3_length: 14
cdr3_nt: TGCGCCAGCAGCCGTGGGTCCAAGGGGGATGGCTACACCTTC
cdr3_aa: CASSRGSKGDGYTF

d_call: NA
j_call: TRBJ1-6
clone_size: NA
v_call: TRBV5-6
cdr3_length: 14
cdr3_nt: TGTGCCAGCAGCTTGCGGGGGCCGGGGACACCCCTCCACTTT
cdr3_aa: CASSLRGPGTPLHF

d_call: NA
j_call: TRBJ1-6
clone_size: few
v_call: TRBV15
cdr3_length: 14
cdr3_nt: TGTGCCACCAGCGTAGACAGCGAAAATTCACCCCTCCACTTT
cdr3_aa: CATSVDSENSPLHF

d_call: TRBD1
j_call: TRBJ1-2
clone_size: many
v_call: TRBV12-3/TRBV12-4
cdr3_length: 13
cdr3_nt: TGTGCCAGCAGTGGGGACAGCCGCCGGGGCTACACCTTC
cdr3_aa: CASSGDSRRGYTF

d_call: NA
j_call: TRBJ2-2
clone_size: NA
v_call: TRBV5-1
cdr3_length: 16
cdr3_nt: TGCGCCAGCAGCCCGCTACAGGGTTTCTACATCGGGGAGCTGTTTTTT
cdr3_aa: CASSPLQGFYIGELFF

d_call: NA
j_call: TRBJ1-5
clone_size: few
v_call: TRBV12-3/TRBV12-4
cdr3_length: 14
cdr3_nt: TGTGCCAGCAGTTTTGGCCGGAGCAATCAGCCCCAGCATTTT
cdr3_aa: CASSFGRSNQPQHF

d_call: TRBD2
j_call: TRBJ2-5
clone_size: NA
v_call: TRBV5-1
cdr3_length: 16
cdr3_nt: TGCGCCAGCAGCCGCGGACTAGCGGGGTTAAGAGAGACCCAGTACTTC
cdr3_aa: CASSRGLAGLRETQYF

d_call: NA
j_call: TRBJ2-5
clone_size: NA
v_call: TRBV20-1
cdr3_length: 12
cdr3_nt: TGCAGTGCTAATAGGGGAGAAGAGACCCAGTACTTC
cdr3_aa: CSANRGEETQYF

d_call: NA
j_call: TRBJ1-1
clone_size: NA
v_call: TRBV5-1
cdr3_length: 13
cdr3_nt: TGCGCCAGCAGCTCCACACACAACACTGAAGCTTTCTTT
cdr3_aa: CASSSTHNTEAFF

d_call: TRBD1
j_call: TRBJ1-1
clone_size: few
v_call: TRBV7-6
cdr3_length: 13
cdr3_nt: TGTGCCAGCAGCAAAACAGGGGTTACTGAAGCTTTCTTT
cdr3_aa: CASSKTGVTEAFF

d_call: NA
j_call: TRBJ1-2
clone_size: NA
v_call: TRBV29-1
cdr3_length: 11
cdr3_nt: TGCAGCGTCGGACCCTCCTATGGCTACACCTTC
cdr3_aa: CSVGPSYGYTF

d_call: NA
j_call: TRBJ1-1
clone_size: few
v_call: TRBV6-6
cdr3_length: 14
cdr3_nt: TGTGCCAGCAGTTACTCTGACAGAGAAGCTGAAGCTTTCTTT
cdr3_aa: CASSYSDREAEAFF

d_call: NA
j_call: TRBJ2-1
clone_size: NA
v_call: TRBV12-3/TRBV12-4
cdr3_length: 12
cdr3_nt: TGTGCCAGCAGACCACAAACGGGTGAGCAGTTCTTC
cdr3_aa: CASRPQTGEQFF

d_call: TRBD1
j_call: TRBJ1-4
clone_size: NA
v_call: TRBV10-3
cdr3_length: 17
cdr3_nt: TGTGCCATCAGTGAGTCGGGACAGGGGTATGCTAATGAAAAACTGTTTTTT
cdr3_aa: CAISESGQGYANEKLFF

d_call: TRBD2
j_call: TRBJ2-3
clone_size: NA
v_call: TRBV7-6
cdr3_length: 18
cdr3_nt: TGTGCCAGCAGCTTACAGACTTGGACTAGCGGGGGGACAGATACGCAGTATTTT
cdr3_aa: CASSLQTWTSGGTDTQYF

d_call: NA
j_call: TRBJ2-3
clone_size: few
v_call: TRBV5-1
cdr3_length: 15
cdr3_nt: TGCGCCAGCAGCCCGCGGGCCCCCACGGCAGATACGCAGTATTTT
cdr3_aa: CASSPRAPTADTQYF

d_call: TRBD1
j_call: TRBJ2-7
clone_size: NA
v_call: TRBV6-5
cdr3_length: 14
cdr3_nt: TGTGCCAGCAGTCCCCTAGGACAGGTCTACGAGCAGTACTTC
cdr3_aa: CASSPLGQVYEQYF

d_call: NA
j_call: TRBJ1-2
clone_size: few
v_call: TRBV12-3/TRBV12-4
cdr3_length: 15
cdr3_nt: TGTGCCAGCAAATCTTGGGCAACAGAATACTATGGCTACACCTTC
cdr3_aa: CASKSWATEYYGYTF

d_call: NA
j_call: TRBJ1-5
clone_size: few
v_call: TRBV28
cdr3_length: 16
cdr3_nt: TGTGCCAGCAACCCTTACAGGGCCAATAGCAATCAGCCCCAGCATTTT
cdr3_aa: CASNPYRANSNQPQHF

d_call: TRBD2
j_call: TRBJ2-1
clone_size: NA
v_call: TRBV7-8
cdr3_length: 17
cdr3_nt: TGTGCCAGCAGCTTGGTTCACCCTAGCGGGGGTTACAATGAGCAGTTCTTC
cdr3_aa: CASSLVHPSGGYNEQFF

d_call: TRBD1
j_call: TRBJ1-1
clone_size: few
v_call: TRBV3-1
cdr3_length: 16
cdr3_nt: TGTGCCAGCAGCCGCCTCAGGGGGCAAGGTATCACTGAAGCTTTCTTT
cdr3_aa: CASSRLRGQGITEAFF

d_call: NA
j_call: TRBJ1-2
clone_size: few
v_call: TRBV7-9
cdr3_length: 14
cdr3_nt: TGTGCCAGCAGCTTAGTGGGTACGGGATATGGCTACACCTTC
cdr3_aa: CASSLVGTGYGYTF

d_call: NA
j_call: TRBJ2-1
clone_size: NA
v_call: TRBV5-8
cdr3_length: 13
cdr3_nt: TGTGCCAGCAGCTTCACCCTAGTGGGTGAGCAGTTCTTC
cdr3_aa: CASSFTLVGEQFF

d_call: NA
j_call: TRBJ1-1
clone_size: few
v_call: TRBV9
cdr3_length: 13
cdr3_nt: TGTGCCAGCAGCGTAGATGGGCGGGCTGAAGCTTTCTTT
cdr3_aa: CASSVDGRAEAFF

d_call: TRBD2
j_call: TRBJ2-4
clone_size: NA
v_call: TRBV5-4
cdr3_length: 17
cdr3_nt: TGTGCCAGCAGCTCTTCACTTCAGGGAGGGTTCAAGGACATTCAGTACTTC
cdr3_aa: CASSSSLQGGFKDIQYF

d_call: NA
j_call: TRBJ2-1
clone_size: NA
v_call: TRBV20-1
cdr3_length: 12
cdr3_nt: TGCAGTGCCCCTAGAACCTACAATGAGCAGTTCTTC
cdr3_aa: CSAPRTYNEQFF

d_call: NA
j_call: TRBJ1-2
clone_size: NA
v_call: TRBV27
cdr3_length: 13
cdr3_nt: TGTGCCCTGGAATACCAGCGGGACTATGGCTACACCTTC
cdr3_aa: CALEYQRDYGYTF

d_call: NA
j_call: TRBJ1-2
clone_size: NA
v_call: TRBV7-9
cdr3_length: 16
cdr3_nt: TGTGCCAGCAGCTTAGATTCCTTCACACGTAACTATGGCTACACCTTC
cdr3_aa: CASSLDSFTRNYGYTF

d_call: TRBD1
j_call: TRBJ2-7
clone_size: few
v_call: TRBV10-3
cdr3_length: 14
cdr3_nt: TGTGCCATCAGTGAGTACCGGGACAGCTACGAGCAGTACTTC
cdr3_aa: CAISEYRDSYEQYF

d_call: NA
j_call: TRBJ2-2
clone_size: NA
v_call: TRBV7-3
cdr3_length: 15
cdr3_nt: TGTGCCAGCAGCTCACTGGCGTGGGGGATCGGGGAGCTGTTTTTT
cdr3_aa: CASSSLAWGIGELFF

d_call: TRBD1
j_call: TRBJ1-2
clone_size: NA
v_call: TRBV4-3
cdr3_length: 14
cdr3_nt: TGCGCCAGCAGCCAAGGGGGAACAGGGGGAGGCTACACCTTC
cdr3_aa: CASSQGGTGGGYTF

d_call: NA
j_call: TRBJ1-1
clone_size: NA
v_call: TRBV29-1
cdr3_length: 12
cdr3_nt: TGCAGCGTTGAAGATTCAGGGACCGAAGCTTTCTTT
cdr3_aa: CSVEDSGTEAFF

d_call: NA
j_call: TRBJ1-5
clone_size: few
v_call: TRBV10-3
cdr3_length: 14
cdr3_nt: TGTGCCATCAGTGAGCGCGGCAGCAATCAGCCCCAGCATTTT
cdr3_aa: CAISERGSNQPQHF

d_call: NA
j_call: TRBJ1-1
clone_size: few
v_call: TRBV20-1
cdr3_length: 11
cdr3_nt: TGCAGTACCGATGGGGGCACTGAAGCTTTCTTT
cdr3_aa: CSTDGGTEAFF

d_call: NA
j_call: TRBJ1-1
clone_size: NA
v_call: TRBV7-9
cdr3_length: 13
cdr3_nt: TGTGCCAGCAGCTTTCCTTGGGGTACTGAAGCTTTCTTT
cdr3_aa: CASSFPWGTEAFF

d_call: NA
j_call: TRBJ1-1
clone_size: few
v_call: TRBV9
cdr3_length: 15
cdr3_nt: TGTGCCAGCAGCGTAGGAGAGAGAATGAACACTGAAGCTTTCTTT
cdr3_aa: CASSVGERMNTEAFF

d_call: NA
j_call: TRBJ2-3
clone_size: NA
v_call: TRBV5-1
cdr3_length: 15
cdr3_nt: TGCGCCAGCAGCTTGGTCCCCTATAGCACAGATACGCAGTATTTT
cdr3_aa: CASSLVPYSTDTQYF

d_call: NA
j_call: TRBJ1-2
clone_size: NA
v_call: TRBV20-1
cdr3_length: 14
cdr3_nt: TGCAGTTGGTGGTATGGCTATAGTGGCTATGGCTACACCTTC
cdr3_aa: CSWWYGYSGYGYTF

d_call: NA
j_call: TRBJ2-7
clone_size: NA
v_call: TRBV20-1
cdr3_length: 12
cdr3_nt: TGCAGTGCTAGCCTCGGGGGCTACGAGCAGTACTTC
cdr3_aa: CSASLGGYEQYF